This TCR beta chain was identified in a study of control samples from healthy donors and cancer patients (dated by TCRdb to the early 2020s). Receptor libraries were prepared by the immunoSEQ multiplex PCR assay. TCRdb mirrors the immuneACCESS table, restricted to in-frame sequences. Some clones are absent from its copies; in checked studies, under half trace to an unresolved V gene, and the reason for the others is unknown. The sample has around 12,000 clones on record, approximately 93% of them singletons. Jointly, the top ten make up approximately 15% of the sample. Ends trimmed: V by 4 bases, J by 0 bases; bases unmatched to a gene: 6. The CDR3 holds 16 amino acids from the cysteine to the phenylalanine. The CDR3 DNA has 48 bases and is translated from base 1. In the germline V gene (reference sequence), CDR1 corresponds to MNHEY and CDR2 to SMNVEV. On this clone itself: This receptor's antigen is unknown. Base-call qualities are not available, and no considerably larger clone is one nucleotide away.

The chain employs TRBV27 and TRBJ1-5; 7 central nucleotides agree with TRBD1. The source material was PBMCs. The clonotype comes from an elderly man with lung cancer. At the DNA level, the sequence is TGTGCCAGCAGTTCGTCGGACAGGTTTAGCAATCAGCCCCAGCATTTT. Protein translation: CASSSSDRFSNQPQHF.